This TCR beta chain was observed in a study of shared clonotypes between healthy human individuals. This clone came up once. The CDR3 contains 14 residues. The V gene end was trimmed by 5 bases and the J gene end by 8 bases; junction bases not matched to a gene: 6. The germline V gene encodes CDR1 MNHNY and CDR2 SVGAGI (reference sequence). Deep-level running was used for the assay. The protocol was immunoSEQ multiplex PCR, while the TCRdb copy is restricted to in-frame clones and leaves out a portion. The sample includes some 2,400,000 clones, around 95% seen only once; the top ten take roughly 0.13%.

This TCR was recovered from a man between 18 and 35 years old in good health. Sequenced input: naive CD4+ T cells sorted from blood. Subset in this sample: CD45RA+ positively selected. V usage is TRBV6-6 and J usage is TRBJ2-4; 10 nucleotides line up with TRBD1. CDR3 in DNA: TGTGCCAGCAGTCGGGGACAGGGGAAAGACATTCAGTACTTC. This translates into CASSRGQGKDIQYF.